These 13 T cell receptor beta chains share one sample of origin, sequenced in a study of shared clonotypes between healthy human individuals. Using immunoSEQ multiplex PCR, the repertoire was profiled, and TCRdb retains in-frame clones only, with some absent. The sample lists some 490,000 clones, around 73% occurring once. The sample was PBMCs. The receptors come from a woman aged 35 to 49 in good health. Some clones in this sample may be carry-over from other donors' samples.

In regard to this clone: Other nucleotide sequences from this sample produce the same CDR3. The CDR3 sequence is CASSFGTSGYNEQFF. CDR3 sequence (DNA): TGTGCCAGCAGCTTCGGGACTAGCGGGTACAATGAGCAGTTCTTC. The chain combines TRBV7-9 with TRBJ2-1, with 12 bases fitting TRBD2. The trim removed 3 bases at V and 4 bases at J, leaving 1 base unmatched. Germline CDR1 SEHNR, CDR2 FQNEAQ (reference sequence). This CDR3 contains 15 residues.

The gene calls are TRBV28 and TRBJ1-4; D is unclear. The V end lost 4 bases, the J end lost 7 bases, and 25 bases lay between the germline ends. This CDR3 contains 18 residues. Germline V CDR1 and CDR2: MDHEN, SYDVKM. The CDR3 sequence: CASSSTVVRTPRIEKLFF. Written as DNA, the CDR3 is TGTGCCAGCAGTTCGACCGTGGTAAGGACCCCACGAATTGAAAAACTGTTTTTT.

This clone was counted once. The chain couples TRBV27 to TRBJ1-4; possibly TRBD1 for D (5 bases). The germline V gene has CDR1 MNHEY and CDR2 SMNVEV (reference sequence). Trimming stripped 3 bases from V and 7 bases from J, with 12 bases between. The CDR3 loop spans 14 amino acids. CDR3 sequence (DNA): TGTGCCAGCAGTTTTGCAGGGATGGGTGAAAAACTGTTTTTT. Its protein product is CASSFAGMGEKLFF.

Concerning this clone: This may come from a read error, since a much larger clone is one base off. V usage is TRBV2 and J usage is TRBJ2-2; D call uncertain. V was trimmed by 2 bases and J by 0 bases, leaving 1 base between them. This CDR3 region has 13 residues. The germline gives CDR1 SNHLY, CDR2 FYNNEI. This CDR3 reads CASSESNTGELFF. The CDR3 region has the DNA TGTGCCAGCAGTGAATCGAACACCGGGGAGCTGTTTTTT.

The rearrangement uses TRBV6-4 and TRBJ1-1, with 7 nucleotides matching TRBD1. The ends lost 6 bases at V and 0 bases at J; junction bases unmatched: 4. This CDR3 spans 14 amino acids. Germline values: CDR1 MRHNA, CDR2 SNTAGT. CDR3 sequence (DNA): TGTGCCAGCAGACTGACAGGGATGAACACTGAAGCTTTCTTT. Its translation: CASRLTGMNTEAFF.

V is TRBV4-1 and J is TRBJ1-1; TRBD1 matches 7 bases. The CDR3 is 16 amino acids. Germline values: CDR1 MGHRA, CDR2 YSYEKL. Unmatched junction bases numbered 10, after V lost 1 base and J lost 5 bases. The CDR3 reads CASSQGFQGVLTEAFF. The CDR3 region has the DNA TGCGCCAGCAGCCAAGGCTTTCAGGGGGTGCTTACTGAAGCTTTCTTT.

This clone was observed a handful of times. The V and J genes are TRBV4-2 and TRBJ2-2; a weak D match, TRBD2 (7 bases). Germline CDR1 LGHNA, CDR2 YNFKEQ. The CDR3 sequence is 19 residues long. V lost 1 base, J lost 9 bases, and 27 bases lay in between. The CDR3 loop is CASSQVSQGLAASGWELFF. CDR3 DNA sequence: TGTGCCAGCAGCCAAGTCTCTCAGGGGCTAGCGGCCTCGGGCTGGGAGCTGTTTTTT.

The genes are TRBV9 and TRBJ2-7; D not certain. The V gene lost 0 bases and the J gene lost 2 bases, with 12 bases spanning the gap. Germline CDR1 reads SGDLS; CDR2 reads YYNGEE. The CDR3 runs to 15 residues. DNA for the CDR3: TGTGCCAGCAGCGTAGAAGTGGGCCGACCCTACGAGCAGTACTTC. This codes for CASSVEVGRPYEQYF.

V gene TRBV28 combines with J gene TRBJ2-3; D possibly uses TRBD1 or TRBD2 (6 bases each). The V end lost 3 bases, the J end lost 2 bases, and 15 bases lay between the germline ends. There are 16 residues in the CDR3. CDR1 is MDHEN, CDR2 SYDVKM, per germline. The CDR3 DNA reads TGTGCCAGCAGTTTTAGCGGAGGGGGGTACACAGATACGCAGTATTTT. Protein product: CASSFSGGGYTDTQYF.

CDR3 sequence reads: CASSLGSGQDRYF. CDR3 nucleotide sequence: TGTGCCAGCAGCTTGGGGTCAGGGCAGGACAGGTACTTC. The chain combines TRBV5-4 with TRBJ2-7, with a tentative D call TRBD1 (6 bases). This CDR3 spans 13 amino acids. Germline V gene data show CDR1 as SGHNT and CDR2 as YYREEE (reference sequence). Trimming stripped 0 bases from V and 12 bases from J, with 16 bases between.

J is TRBJ2-7 and V is TRBV5-1; tentatively, D is TRBD2 (6 bases). Deletions cut 4 bases from V and 6 bases from J, with 17 bases between. The V gene's germline CDR1 is SGHRS and CDR2 YFSETQ. The CDR3 is made up of 14 amino acids. This chain's CDR3 is CASSGGSSVGEQYF. Here the CDR3 DNA reads TGCGCCAGCAGCGGGGGATCTAGCGTAGGCGAGCAGTACTTC.

This clone has just a few counts. The V call is TRBV28, the J call TRBJ1-4; the D is unclear. CDR1 is MDHEN and CDR2 is SYDVKM in the germline V gene. CDR3 length: 14 amino acids. Trimming cost V 5 bases and J 5 bases, with 12 bases left between them. In DNA form, the CDR3 reads TGTGCCAGCAGTCCATCGGGTCTCAATGAAAAACTGTTTTTT. Its protein is CASSPSGLNEKLFF.

Comments on this clone: The sample contains more than one DNA sequence encoding this CDR3. The V call is TRBV29-1, the J call TRBJ2-7, with 7 bases aligning to TRBD1. The V gene end was trimmed by 1 base and the J gene end by 4 bases; junction bases not matched to a gene: 10. Germline V gene data show CDR1 as SQVTM and CDR2 as ANQGSEA. The CDR3 totals 15 residues. For the CDR3, the DNA is TGCAGCGTTGAAGGCGCTCGGGACAGCTCATACGAGCAGTACTTC. Its translation is CSVEGARDSSYEQYF.